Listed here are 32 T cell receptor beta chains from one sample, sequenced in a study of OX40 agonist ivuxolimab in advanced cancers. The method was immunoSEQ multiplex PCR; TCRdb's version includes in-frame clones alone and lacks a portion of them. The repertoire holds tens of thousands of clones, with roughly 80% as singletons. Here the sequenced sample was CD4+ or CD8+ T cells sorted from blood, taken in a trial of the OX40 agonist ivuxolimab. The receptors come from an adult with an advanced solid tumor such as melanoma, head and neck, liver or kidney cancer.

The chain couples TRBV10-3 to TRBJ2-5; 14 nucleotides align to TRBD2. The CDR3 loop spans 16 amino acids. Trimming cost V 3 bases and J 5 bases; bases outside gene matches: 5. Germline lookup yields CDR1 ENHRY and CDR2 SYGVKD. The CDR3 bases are TGTGCCATCAGTGACCCGGGACTAGCGGGAGAGGAGACCCAGTACTTC. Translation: CAISDPGLAGEETQYF.

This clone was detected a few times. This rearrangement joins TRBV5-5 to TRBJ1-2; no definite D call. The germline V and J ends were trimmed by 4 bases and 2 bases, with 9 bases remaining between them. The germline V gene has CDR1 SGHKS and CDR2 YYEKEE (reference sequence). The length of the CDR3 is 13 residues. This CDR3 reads CASSQAGNYGYTF. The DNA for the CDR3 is TGTGCCAGCAGCCAGGCGGGAAACTATGGCTACACCTTC.

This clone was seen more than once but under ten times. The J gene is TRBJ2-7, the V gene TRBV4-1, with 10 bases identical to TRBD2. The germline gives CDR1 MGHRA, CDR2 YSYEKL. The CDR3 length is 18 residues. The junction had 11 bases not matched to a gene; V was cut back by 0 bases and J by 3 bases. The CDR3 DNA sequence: TGCGCCAGCAGCCAAGATTCGGTGCGGACTAGCGGAGGCTACGAGCAGTACTTC. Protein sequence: CASSQDSVRTSGGYEQYF.

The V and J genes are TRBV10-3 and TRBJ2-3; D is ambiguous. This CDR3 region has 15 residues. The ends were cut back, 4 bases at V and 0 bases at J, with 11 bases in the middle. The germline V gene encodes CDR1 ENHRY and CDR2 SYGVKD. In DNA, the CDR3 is TGTGCCATCAGTGTAGGTACTTCTAGCACAGATACGCAGTATTTT. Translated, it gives CAISVGTSSTDTQYF.

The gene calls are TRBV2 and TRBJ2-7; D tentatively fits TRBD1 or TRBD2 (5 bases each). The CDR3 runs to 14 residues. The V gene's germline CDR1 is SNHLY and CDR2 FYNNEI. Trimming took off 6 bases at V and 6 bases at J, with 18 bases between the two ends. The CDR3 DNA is TGTGCCAGCAGCCTCCGGGGCATTAGGGGCGAGCAGTACTTC. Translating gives CASSLRGIRGEQYF. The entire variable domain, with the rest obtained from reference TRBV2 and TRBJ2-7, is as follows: EPEVTQTPSHQVTQMGQEVILRCVPISNHLYFYWYRQILGQKVEFLVSFYNNEISEKSEIFDDQFSVERPDGSNFTLKIRSTKLEDSAMYFCASSLRGIRGEQYFGPGTRLTVT.

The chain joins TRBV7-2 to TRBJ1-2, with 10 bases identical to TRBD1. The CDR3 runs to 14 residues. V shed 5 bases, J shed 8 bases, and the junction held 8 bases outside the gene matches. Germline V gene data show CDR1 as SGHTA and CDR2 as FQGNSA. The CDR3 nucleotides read TGTGCCAGCAGCCCGGGGGACAGGGGTCACGGCTACACCTTC. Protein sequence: CASSPGDRGHGYTF.

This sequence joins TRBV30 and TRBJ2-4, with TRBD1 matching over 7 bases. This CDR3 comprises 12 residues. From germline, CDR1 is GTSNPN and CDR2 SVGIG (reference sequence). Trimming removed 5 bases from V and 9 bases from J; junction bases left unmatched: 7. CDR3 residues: CAWEDRAFIQYF. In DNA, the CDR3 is TGTGCCTGGGAAGACAGGGCTTTCATTCAGTACTTC.

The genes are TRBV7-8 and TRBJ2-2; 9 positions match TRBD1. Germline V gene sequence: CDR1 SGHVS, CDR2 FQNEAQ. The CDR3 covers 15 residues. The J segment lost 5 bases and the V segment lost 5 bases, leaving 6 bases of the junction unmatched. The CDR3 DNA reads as TGTGCCAGCAGCAACAGGGGGCGGGTAACCGGGGAGCTGTTTTTT. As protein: CASSNRGRVTGELFF. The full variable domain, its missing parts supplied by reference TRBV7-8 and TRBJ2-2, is GAGVSQSPRYKVAKRGQDVALRCDPISGHVSLFWYQQALGQGPEFLTYFQNEAQLDKSGLPSDRFFAERPEGSVSTLKIQRTQQEDSAVYLCASSNRGRVTGELFFGEGSRLTVL.

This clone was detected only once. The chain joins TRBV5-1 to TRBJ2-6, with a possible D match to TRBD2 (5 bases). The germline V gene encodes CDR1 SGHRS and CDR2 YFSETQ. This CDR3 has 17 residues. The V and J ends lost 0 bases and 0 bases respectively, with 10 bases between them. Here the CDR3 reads CASSLDRGSSGANVLTF. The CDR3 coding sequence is TGCGCCAGCAGCTTGGATCGGGGAAGCTCTGGGGCCAACGTCCTGACTTTC.

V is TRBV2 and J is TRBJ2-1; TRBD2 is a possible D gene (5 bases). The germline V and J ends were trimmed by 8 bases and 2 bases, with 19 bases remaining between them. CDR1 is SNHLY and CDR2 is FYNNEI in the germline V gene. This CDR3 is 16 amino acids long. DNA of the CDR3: TGTGCCAGCGGGATAACTAGTTCCGCCGCCTACAATGAGCAGTTCTTC. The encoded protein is CASGITSSAAYNEQFF.

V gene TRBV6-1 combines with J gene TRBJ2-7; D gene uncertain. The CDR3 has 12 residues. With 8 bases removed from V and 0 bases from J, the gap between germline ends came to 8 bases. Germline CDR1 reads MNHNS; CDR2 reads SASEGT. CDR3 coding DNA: TGTGCCAGCGGTAGAGTCTCCTACGAGCAGTACTTC. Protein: CASGRVSYEQYF.

The DNA of the CDR3 is TGTGCCAGCAGCTTAGCAGCTGGCTCAGATACGCAGTATTTT. The encoded protein is CASSLAAGSDTQYF. V and J are TRBV7-9 and TRBJ2-3; unclear D gene. CDR1 SEHNR and CDR2 FQNEAQ come from the germline V gene (reference sequence). V was trimmed by 0 bases and J by 4 bases, leaving 8 bases between them. The CDR3 contains 14 residues.

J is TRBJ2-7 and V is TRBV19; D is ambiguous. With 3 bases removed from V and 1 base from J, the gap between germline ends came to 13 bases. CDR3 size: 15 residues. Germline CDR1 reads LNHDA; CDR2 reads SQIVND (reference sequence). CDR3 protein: CASSIRYSPSYEQYF. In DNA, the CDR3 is TGTGCCAGTAGTATCAGGTACAGCCCGTCCTACGAGCAGTACTTC.

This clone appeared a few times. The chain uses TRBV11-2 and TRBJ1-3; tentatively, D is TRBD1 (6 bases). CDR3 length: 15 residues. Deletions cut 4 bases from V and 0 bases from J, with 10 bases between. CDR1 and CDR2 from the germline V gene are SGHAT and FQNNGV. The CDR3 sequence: CASSSPQGSGNTIYF. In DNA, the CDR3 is TGTGCCAGCAGCTCACCACAGGGCTCTGGAAACACCATATATTTT.

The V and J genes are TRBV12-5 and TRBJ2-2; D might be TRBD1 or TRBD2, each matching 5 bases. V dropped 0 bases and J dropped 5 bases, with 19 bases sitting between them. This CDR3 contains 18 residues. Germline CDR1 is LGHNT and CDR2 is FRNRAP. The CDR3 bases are TGTGCTAGTGGTTTGGTAGGGTCGAGCGCAGGGACGACCGGGGAGCTGTTTTTT. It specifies CASGLVGSSAGTTGELFF.

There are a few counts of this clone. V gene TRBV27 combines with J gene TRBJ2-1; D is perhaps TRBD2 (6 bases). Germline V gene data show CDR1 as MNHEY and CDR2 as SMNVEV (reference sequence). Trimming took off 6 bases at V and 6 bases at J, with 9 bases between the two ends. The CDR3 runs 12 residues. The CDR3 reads CASRLASNEQFF. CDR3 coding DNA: TGTGCCAGCAGACTAGCAAGCAATGAGCAGTTCTTC.

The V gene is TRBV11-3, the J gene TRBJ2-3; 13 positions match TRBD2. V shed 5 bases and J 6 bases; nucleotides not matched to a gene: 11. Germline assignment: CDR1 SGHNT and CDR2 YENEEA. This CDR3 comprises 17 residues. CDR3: CASSGQPGLAGRDTQYF. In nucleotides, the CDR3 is TGTGCCAGCAGCGGACAGCCGGGACTAGCGGGGCGGGATACGCAGTATTTT. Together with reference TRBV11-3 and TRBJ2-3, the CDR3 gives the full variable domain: EAGVVQSPRYKIIEKKQPVAFWCNPISGHNTLYWYLQNLGQGPELLIRYENEEAVDDSQLPKDRFSAERLKGVDSTLKIQPAELGDSAVYLCASSGQPGLAGRDTQYFGPGTRLTVL.

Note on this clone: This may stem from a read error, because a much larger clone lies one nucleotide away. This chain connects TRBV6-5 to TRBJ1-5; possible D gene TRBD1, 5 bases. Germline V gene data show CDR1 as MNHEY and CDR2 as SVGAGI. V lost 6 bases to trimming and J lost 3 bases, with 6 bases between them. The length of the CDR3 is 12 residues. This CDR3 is CASSRANQPQHF. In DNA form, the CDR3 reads TGTGCCAGCAGCAGGGCCAATCAGCCCCAGCATTTT.

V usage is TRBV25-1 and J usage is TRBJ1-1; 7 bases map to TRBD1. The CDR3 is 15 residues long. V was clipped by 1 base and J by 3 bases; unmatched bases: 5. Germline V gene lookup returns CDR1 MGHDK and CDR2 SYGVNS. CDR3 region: CASSESRQGYTEAFF. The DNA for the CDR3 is TGTGCCAGCAGTGAATCGAGACAGGGTTACACTGAAGCTTTCTTT.

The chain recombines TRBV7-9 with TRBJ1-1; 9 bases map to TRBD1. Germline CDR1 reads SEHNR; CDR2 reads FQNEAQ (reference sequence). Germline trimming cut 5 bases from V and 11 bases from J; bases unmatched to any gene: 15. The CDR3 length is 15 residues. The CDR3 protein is CASSPLPGQGHGAFF. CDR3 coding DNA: TGTGCCAGCAGCCCGCTTCCGGGACAGGGACACGGGGCTTTCTTT.

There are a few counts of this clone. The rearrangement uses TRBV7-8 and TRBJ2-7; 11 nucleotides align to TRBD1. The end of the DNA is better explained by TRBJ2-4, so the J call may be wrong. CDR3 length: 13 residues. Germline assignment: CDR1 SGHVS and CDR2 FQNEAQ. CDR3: CASSSGQGAIQYF. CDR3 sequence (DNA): TGTGCCAGCAGCTCAGGACAGGGGGCCATTCAGTACTTC.

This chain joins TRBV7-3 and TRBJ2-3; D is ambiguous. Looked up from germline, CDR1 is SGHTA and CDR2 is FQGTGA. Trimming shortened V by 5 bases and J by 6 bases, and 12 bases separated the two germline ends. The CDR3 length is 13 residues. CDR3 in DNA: TGTGCCAGCAGCCCCGTGGCTTCGGATACGCAGTATTTT. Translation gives CASSPVASDTQYF. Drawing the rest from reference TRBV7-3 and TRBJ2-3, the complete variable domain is GAGVSQTPSNKVTEKGKYVELRCDPISGHTALYWYRQSLGQGPEFLIYFQGTGAADDSGLPNDRFFAVRPEGSVSTLKIQRTERGDSAVYLCASSPVASDTQYFGPGTRLTVL.

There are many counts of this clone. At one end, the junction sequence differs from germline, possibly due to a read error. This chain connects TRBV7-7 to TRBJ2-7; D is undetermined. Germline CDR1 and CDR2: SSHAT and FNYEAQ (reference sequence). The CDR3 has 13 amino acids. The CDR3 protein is CASSLAANYEQYF. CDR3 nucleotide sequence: TGTGCTAGCAGCTTAGCAGCCAACTACGAGCAGTACTTC.

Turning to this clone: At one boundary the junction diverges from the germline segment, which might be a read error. The CDR3: CASSIGQGQETQYF. DNA of the CDR3: TGTGCCAGTAGCATAGGACAGGGACAAGAGACCCAGTACTTC. The genes are TRBV19 and TRBJ2-5; TRBD1 matches at 8 bases. Germline V gene lookup returns CDR1 LNHDA and CDR2 SQIVND (reference sequence). The CDR3 has 14 residues.

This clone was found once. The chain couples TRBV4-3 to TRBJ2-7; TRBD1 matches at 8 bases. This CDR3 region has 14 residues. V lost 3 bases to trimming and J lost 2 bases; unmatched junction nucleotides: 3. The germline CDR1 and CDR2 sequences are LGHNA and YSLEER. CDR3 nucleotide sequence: TGCGCCAGCAGCCAGCGACAGGGGCCCTACGAGCAGTACTTC. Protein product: CASSQRQGPYEQYF.

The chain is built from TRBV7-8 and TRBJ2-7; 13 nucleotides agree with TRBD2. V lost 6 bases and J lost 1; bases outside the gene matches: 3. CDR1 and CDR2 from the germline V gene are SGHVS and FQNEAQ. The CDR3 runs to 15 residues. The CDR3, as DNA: TGTGCCAGCAGAATGACTAGCGGGGGGTCCTACGAGCAGTACTTC. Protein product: CASRMTSGGSYEQYF.

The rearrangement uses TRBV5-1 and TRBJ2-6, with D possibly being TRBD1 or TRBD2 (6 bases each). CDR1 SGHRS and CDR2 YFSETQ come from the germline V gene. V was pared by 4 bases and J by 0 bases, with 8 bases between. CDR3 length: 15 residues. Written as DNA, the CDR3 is TGCGCCAGCAGCGGAGGGGGCTCTGGGGCCAACGTCCTGACTTTC. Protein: CASSGGGSGANVLTF.

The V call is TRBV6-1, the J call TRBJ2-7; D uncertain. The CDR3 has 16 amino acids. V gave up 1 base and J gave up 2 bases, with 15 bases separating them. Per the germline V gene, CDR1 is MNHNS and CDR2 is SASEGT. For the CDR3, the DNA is TGTGCCAGCAGTGAAGTCTCTTTTTCTCGGGCCTACGAGCAGTACTTC. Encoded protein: CASSEVSFSRAYEQYF.

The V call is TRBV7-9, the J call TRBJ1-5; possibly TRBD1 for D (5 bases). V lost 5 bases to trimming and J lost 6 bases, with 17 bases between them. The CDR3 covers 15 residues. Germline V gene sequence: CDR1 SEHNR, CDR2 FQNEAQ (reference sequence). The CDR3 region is CASSPIGGMGQPQHF. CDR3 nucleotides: TGTGCCAGCAGCCCGATCGGGGGGATGGGTCAGCCCCAGCATTTT. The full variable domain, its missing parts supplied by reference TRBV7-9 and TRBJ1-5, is DTGVSQNPRHKITKRGQNVTFRCDPISEHNRLYWYRQTLGQGPEFLTYFQNEAQLEKSRLLSDRFSAERPKGSFSTLEIQRTEQGDSAMYLCASSPIGGMGQPQHFGDGTRLSIL.

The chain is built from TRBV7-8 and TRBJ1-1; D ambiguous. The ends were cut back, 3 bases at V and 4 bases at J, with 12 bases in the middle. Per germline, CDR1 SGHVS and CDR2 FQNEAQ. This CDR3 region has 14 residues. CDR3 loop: CASSLTRFSTEAFF. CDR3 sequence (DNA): TGTGCCAGCAGCTTGACACGGTTTAGCACTGAAGCTTTCTTT.

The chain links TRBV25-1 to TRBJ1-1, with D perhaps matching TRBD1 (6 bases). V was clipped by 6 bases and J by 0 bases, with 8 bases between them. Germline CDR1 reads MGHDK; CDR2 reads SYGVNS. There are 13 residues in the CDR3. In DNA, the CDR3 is TGTGCCAGCAGGGACAGTTTGAACACTGAAGCTTTCTTT. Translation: CASRDSLNTEAFF. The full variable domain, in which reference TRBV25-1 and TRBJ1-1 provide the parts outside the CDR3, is EADIYQTPRYLVIGTGKKITLECSQTMGHDKMYWYQQDPGMELHLIHYSYGVNSTEKGDLSSESTVSRIRTEHFPLTLESARPSHTSQYLCASRDSLNTEAFFGQGTRLTVV.

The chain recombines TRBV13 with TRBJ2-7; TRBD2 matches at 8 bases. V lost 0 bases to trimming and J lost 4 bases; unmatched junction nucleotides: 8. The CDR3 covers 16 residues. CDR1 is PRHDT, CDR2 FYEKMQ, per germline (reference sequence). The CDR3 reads CASSLGVGRDSYEQYF. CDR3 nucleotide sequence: TGTGCCAGCAGCTTAGGGGTCGGGAGGGATAGTTACGAGCAGTACTTC.